This TCR beta chain was recorded in a study of naive and memory T cell subsets. As for this clonotype: What it binds is not known.

Study findings and constraints: Gini index rose across naive, CM, EM and EMRA in CD4 and CD8.

Two oligonucleotides, mixed equimolar, formed the beta constant-region primer covering TRBC1 and TRBC2. A 12-nucleotide UMI and the SP2 primer were added to the cDNA 3' end by oligonucleotide ligation. Four rounds of PCR amplified the ligated cDNA using nested alpha and beta constant-region primers plus SP2. TCRdb re-called the UMI-ligation and nested PCR reads through MiXCR, storing one row per CDR3 protein. This sample yields some 21,000 distinct CDR3 sequences, of which around 10% are seen a single time; 15% to 20% belongs to the top ten. The germline gives CDR1 DFQATT, CDR2 SNEGSKA (reference sequence). The CDR3 contains 12 residues. After removal of 2 bases from V and 3 bases from J, the junction contained 0 bases not matched to a gene.

The chain links TRBV20-1 to TRBJ1-1, with 7 positions matching TRBD1. The origin of this receptor is a human donor in good health. What was sequenced was central memory CD8+ T cells from blood. The CDR3 region has the DNA TGCAGTGCTAGACAGGGGGACACTGAAGCTTTCTTT. Translated: CSARQGDTEAFF.